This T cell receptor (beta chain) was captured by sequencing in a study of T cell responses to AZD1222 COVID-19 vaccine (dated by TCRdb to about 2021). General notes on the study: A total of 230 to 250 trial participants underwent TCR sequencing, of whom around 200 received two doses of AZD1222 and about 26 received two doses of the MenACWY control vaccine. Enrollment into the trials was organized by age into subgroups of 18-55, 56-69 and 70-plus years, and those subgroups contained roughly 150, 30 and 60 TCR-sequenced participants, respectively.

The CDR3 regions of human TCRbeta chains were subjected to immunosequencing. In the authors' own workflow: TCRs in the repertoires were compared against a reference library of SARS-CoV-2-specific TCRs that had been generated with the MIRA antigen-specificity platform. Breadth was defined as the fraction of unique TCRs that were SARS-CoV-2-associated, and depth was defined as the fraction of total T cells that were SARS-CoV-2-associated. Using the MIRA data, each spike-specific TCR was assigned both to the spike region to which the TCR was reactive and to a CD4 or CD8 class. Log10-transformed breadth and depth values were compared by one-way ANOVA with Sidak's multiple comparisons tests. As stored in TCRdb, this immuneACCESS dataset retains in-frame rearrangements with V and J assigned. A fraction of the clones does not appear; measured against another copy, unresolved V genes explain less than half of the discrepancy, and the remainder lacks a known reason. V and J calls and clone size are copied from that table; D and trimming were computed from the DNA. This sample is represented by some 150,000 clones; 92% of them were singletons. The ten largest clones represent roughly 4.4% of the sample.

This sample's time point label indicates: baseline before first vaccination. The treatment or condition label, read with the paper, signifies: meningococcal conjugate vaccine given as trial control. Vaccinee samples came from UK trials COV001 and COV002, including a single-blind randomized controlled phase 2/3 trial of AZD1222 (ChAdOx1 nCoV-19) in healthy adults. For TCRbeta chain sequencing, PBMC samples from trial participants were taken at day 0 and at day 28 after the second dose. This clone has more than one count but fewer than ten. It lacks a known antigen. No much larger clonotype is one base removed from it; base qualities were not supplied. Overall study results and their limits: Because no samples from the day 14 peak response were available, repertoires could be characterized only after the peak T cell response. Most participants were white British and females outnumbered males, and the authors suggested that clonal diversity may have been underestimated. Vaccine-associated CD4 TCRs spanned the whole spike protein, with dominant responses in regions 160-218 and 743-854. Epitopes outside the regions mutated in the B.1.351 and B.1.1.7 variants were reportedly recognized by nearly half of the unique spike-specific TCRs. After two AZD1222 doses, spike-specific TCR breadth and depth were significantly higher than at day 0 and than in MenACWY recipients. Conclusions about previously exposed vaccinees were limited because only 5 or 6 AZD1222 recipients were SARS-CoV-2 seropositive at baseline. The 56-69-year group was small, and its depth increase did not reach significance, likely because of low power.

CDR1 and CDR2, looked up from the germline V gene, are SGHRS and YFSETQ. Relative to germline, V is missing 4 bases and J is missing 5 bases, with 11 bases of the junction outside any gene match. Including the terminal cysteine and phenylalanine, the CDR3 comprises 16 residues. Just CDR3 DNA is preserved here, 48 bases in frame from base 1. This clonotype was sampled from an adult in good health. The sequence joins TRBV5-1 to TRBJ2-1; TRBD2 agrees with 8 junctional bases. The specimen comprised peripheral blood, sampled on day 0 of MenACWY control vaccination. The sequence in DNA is TGCGCCAGCAGCACCAGTCCGGGACTAGGGGACAATGAGCAGTTCTTC. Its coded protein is CASSTSPGLGDNEQFF.